This entry concerns a single T cell receptor (beta chain). Antigen unknown. This CDR3 spans 15 amino acids. V lost 6 bases and J lost 2, with 17 bases in between. CDR1 and CDR2 (germline): MNHEY, SMNVEV (reference sequence). This sample stems from a study of a mutant IDH1 vaccine in newly diagnosed glioma. Study-level background: In weeks 1, 3, 5, 7, 11, 15, 19 and 23, patients were vaccinated.

Broader study findings: Induction of immune responses by the vaccine occurred in about 93% of patients.

Indicated time point: week 11, during vaccination. The vaccine gave 300 ug of a 20-mer mutant IDH1 peptide subcutaneously per dose. Sequencing used immunoSEQ multiplex PCR; TCRdb keeps in-frame clones, though not all of them. The sample yields 20,000 to 30,000 clones, around 77% seen once. This TCR was sampled from a woman between 18 and 30 years old with glioma. The V call is TRBV27, the J call TRBJ2-7; D is uncertain. The material sequenced was PBMCs, taken from a glioma patient whose treatment included an IDH1 peptide vaccine. CDR3 in amino acids: CASSAYSDRTYEQYF. In nucleotides, the CDR3 is TGTGCCAGCAGCGCATACAGCGACCGTACCTACGAGCAGTACTTC.